This T cell receptor beta chain was sequenced during a study of blood T cell repertoires in COVID-19 (dated by TCRdb to 2019 to 2021). For the study in its entirety: Samples covering the acute and convalescent phases of COVID-19 were provided by collaborators in the United States, Italy and Spain. The prospective study material was composed of cDNA or gDNA derived from T cells, B-cell-depleted T cells, or PBMCs. The dataset comprised deeply sampled blood TCRbeta repertoires from subjects exposed to, actively infected with, or recovered from COVID-19. A freely available public database, intended as a resource for researchers studying the immune response to SARS-CoV-2, is where the repertoires were released. The samples were drawn from the first 160 participants of the ongoing ImmuneRACE study and from 950 to 1,500 subjects provided by 6 global collaborators. A de-identified subject ID, COVID-19 status, age in years and sex were almost always included in the sample metadata. Where available, HLA class I and class II types were taken from metadata supplied by the sample provider and were not determined by assay-based typing. What the research found in general, with its limitations: Clinical and demographic metadata were provided uncurated, with the amount varying by source and participant.

The immunoSEQ Assay, a bias-controlled multiplex PCR, was used to amplify TCRbeta CDR3 regions from genomic DNA. Under the source paper's analysis protocol: Nucleated cell counts per sample were estimated from amplification of reference gene primers within the assay. Sequence reads were collapsed and filtered to measure the absolute abundance of every unique TCRbeta CDR3 rearrangement. For each sample, productive Simpson clonality was calculated by taking the square root of Simpson's diversity index across productive rearrangements. Drawn from immuneACCESS, this table holds only the in-frame rearrangements with V and J called that TCRdb kept. Clones are partly lost; checked studies trace under half to an unresolved V gene and leave the rest unexplained. For V, J and clone size, that table is used; D and trimming come from the DNA. Counted in this sample were about 300,000 clones; approximately 89% of them appeared once. Of the sample, about 1.5% is held by the ten largest clones.

In regard to this clone: Its antigen is still unknown. Per-nucleotide qualities are absent, and no much larger clonotype sits a single base away.

In Seattle, one collaborating source enrolled patients while the infection was active and tracked those patients longitudinally over the course of disease. Each collaborating institution followed its own protocols to collect whole blood in K2EDTA tubes. For TCRbeta analysis, collaborators shipped samples in one of three forms: frozen whole blood, isolated PBMCs, or DNA extracted from either of those sample types. Sequenced sample: peripheral blood. This receptor was obtained from a woman under 40 with COVID-19, enrolled during active disease.

The CDR3 here reads CASSLRFNTEAFF. The nucleotide sequence reads TGTGCCAGCAGCTTACGGTTCAACACTGAAGCTTTCTTT. The chain employs TRBV11-1 and TRBJ1-1, with no D gene named confidently. The junction shows trimming of 2 bases on V and 2 bases on J, plus 6 bases between the germline ends. The germline V gene (reference sequence) gives CDR1 as SGHAT and CDR2 as FQDESV. The CDR3 numbers 13 residues from cysteine through phenylalanine. Only the CDR3 portion is preserved as DNA: 39 bases, with reading frame beginning at the first base.